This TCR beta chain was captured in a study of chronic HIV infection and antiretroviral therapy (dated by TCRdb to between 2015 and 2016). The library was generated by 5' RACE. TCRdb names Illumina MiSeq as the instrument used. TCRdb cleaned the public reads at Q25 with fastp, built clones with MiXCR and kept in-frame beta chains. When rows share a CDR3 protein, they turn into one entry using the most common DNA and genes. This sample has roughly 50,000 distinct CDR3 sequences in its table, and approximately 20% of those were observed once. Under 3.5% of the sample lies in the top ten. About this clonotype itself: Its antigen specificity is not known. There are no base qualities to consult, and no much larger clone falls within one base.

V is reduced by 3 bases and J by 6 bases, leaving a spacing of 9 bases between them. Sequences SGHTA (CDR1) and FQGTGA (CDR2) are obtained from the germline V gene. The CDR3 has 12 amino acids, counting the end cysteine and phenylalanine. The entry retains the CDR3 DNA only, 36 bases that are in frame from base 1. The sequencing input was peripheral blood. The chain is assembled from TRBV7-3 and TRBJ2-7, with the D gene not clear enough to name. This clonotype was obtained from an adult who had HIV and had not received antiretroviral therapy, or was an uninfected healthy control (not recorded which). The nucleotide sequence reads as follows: TGTGCCAGCAGCTTTGGGGATGGCGAGCAGTACTTC. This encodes CASSFGDGEQYF.